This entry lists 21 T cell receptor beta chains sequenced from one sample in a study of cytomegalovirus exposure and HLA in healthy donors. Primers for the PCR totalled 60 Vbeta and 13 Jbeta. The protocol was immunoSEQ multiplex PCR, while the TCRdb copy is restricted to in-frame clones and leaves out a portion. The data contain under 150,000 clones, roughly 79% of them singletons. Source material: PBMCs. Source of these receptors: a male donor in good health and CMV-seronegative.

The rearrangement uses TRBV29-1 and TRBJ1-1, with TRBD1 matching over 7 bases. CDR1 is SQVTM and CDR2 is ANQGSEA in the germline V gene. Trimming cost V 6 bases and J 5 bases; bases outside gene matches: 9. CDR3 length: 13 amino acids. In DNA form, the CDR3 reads TGCAGCGTCGGGGACAGTTCATGGACTGAAGCTTTCTTT. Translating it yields CSVGDSSWTEAFF.

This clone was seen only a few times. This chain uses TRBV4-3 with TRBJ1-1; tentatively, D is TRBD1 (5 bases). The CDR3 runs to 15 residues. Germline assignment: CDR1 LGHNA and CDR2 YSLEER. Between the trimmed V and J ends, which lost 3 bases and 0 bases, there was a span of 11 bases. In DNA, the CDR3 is TGCGCCAGCAGCCAGAGCTGGGGCCTGAACACTGAAGCTTTCTTT. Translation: CASSQSWGLNTEAFF.

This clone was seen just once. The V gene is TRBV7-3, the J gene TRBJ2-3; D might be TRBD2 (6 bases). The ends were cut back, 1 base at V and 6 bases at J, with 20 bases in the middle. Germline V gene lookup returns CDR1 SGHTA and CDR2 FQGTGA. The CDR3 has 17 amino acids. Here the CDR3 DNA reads TGTGCCAGCAGCTTAAAAGGCTCGGGGGAGTTTAGGGATACGCAGTATTTT. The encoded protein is CASSLKGSGEFRDTQYF.

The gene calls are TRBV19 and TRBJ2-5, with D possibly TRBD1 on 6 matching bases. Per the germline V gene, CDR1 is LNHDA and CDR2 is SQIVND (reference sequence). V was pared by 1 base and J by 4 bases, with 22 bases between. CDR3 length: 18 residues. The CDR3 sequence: CASSIGDKSRSPTETQYF. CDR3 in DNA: TGTGCCAGTAGTATAGGGGACAAATCCCGTTCCCCCACAGAGACCCAGTACTTC. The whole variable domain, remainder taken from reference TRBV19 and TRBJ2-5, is DGGITQSPKYLFRKEGQNVTLSCEQNLNHDAMYWYRQDPGQGLRLIYYSQIVNDFQKGDIAEGYSVSREKKESFPLTVTSAQKNPTAFYLCASSIGDKSRSPTETQYFGPGTRLLVL.

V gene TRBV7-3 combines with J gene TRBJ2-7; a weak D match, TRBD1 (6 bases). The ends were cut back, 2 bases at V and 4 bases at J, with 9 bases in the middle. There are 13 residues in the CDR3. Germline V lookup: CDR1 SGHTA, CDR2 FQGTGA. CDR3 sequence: CASSLARGYEQYF. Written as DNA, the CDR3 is TGTGCCAGCAGCTTAGCTAGGGGGTACGAGCAGTACTTC.

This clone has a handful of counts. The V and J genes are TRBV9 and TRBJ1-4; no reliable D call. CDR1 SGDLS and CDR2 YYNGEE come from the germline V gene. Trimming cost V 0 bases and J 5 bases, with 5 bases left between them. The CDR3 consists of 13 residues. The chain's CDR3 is CASSVALNEKLFF. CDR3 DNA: TGTGCCAGCAGCGTAGCGTTGAATGAAAAACTGTTTTTT. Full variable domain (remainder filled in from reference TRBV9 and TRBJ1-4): DSGVTQTPKHLITATGQRVTLRCSPRSGDLSVYWYQQSLDQGLQFLIQYYNGEERAKGNILERFSAQQFPDLHSELNLSSLELGDSALYFCASSVALNEKLFFGSGTQLSVL.

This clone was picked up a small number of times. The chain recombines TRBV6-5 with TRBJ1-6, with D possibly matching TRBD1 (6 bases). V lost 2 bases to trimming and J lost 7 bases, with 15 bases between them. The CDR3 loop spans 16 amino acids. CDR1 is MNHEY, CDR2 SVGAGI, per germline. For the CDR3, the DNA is TGTGCCAGCAGTTACGGAAGCCAGGGGCGCAATTCACCCCTCCACTTT. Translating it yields CASSYGSQGRNSPLHF.

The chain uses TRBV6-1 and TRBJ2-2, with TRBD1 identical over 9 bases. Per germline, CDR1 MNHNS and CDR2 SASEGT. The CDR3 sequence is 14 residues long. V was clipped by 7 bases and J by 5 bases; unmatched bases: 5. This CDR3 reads CASTTGGDTGELFF. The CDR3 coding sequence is TGTGCCAGCACGACAGGGGGTGATACCGGGGAGCTGTTTTTT.

CDR3 DNA: TGCGCCAGCAGCTTGAGTCCCGGTAACTATGGCTACACCTTC. Translating gives CASSLSPGNYGYTF. This sequence joins TRBV5-1 and TRBJ1-2; D not certain. Germline V gives CDR1 SGHRS, CDR2 YFSETQ. The V gene lost 1 base and the J gene lost 1 base, with 8 bases spanning the gap. The CDR3 has 14 amino acids.

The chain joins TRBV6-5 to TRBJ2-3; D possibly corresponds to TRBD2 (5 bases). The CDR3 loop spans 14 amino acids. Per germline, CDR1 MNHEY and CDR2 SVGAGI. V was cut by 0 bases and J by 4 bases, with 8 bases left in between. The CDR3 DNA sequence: TGTGCCAGCAGTTACTCCCGGGAAGCAGATACGCAGTATTTT. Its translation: CASSYSREADTQYF.

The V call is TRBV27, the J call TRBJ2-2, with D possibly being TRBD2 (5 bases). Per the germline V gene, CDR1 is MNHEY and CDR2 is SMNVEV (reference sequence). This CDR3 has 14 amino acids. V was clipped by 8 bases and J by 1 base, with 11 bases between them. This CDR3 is CASQSGWNTGELFF. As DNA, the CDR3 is TGTGCCAGCCAGTCGGGGTGGAACACCGGGGAGCTGTTTTTT.

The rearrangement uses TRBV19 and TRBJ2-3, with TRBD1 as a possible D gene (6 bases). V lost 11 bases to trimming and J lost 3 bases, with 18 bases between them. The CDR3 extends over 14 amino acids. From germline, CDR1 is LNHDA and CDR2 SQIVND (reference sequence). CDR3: CAYPIGGSTDTQYF. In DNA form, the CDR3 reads TGTGCCTACCCCATAGGGGGTTCAACAGATACGCAGTATTTT.

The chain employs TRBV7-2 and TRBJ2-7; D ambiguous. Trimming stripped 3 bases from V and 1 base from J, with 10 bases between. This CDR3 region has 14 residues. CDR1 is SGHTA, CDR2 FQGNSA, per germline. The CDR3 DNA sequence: TGTGCCAGCAGCTTCAGTCCAAAATCCTACGAGCAGTACTTC. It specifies CASSFSPKSYEQYF. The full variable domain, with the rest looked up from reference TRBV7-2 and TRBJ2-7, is GAGVSQSPSNKVTEKGKDVELRCDPISGHTALYWYRQSLGQGLEFLIYFQGNSAPDKSGLPSDRFSAERTGGSVSTLTIQRTQQEDSAVYLCASSFSPKSYEQYFGPGTRLTVT.

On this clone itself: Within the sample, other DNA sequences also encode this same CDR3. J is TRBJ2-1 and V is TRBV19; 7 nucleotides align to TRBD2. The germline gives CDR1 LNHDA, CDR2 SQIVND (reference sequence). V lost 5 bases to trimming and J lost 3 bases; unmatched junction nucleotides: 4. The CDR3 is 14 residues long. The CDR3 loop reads CASSASGRYNEQFF. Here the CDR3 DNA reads TGTGCCAGTAGTGCTAGCGGTCGCTACAATGAGCAGTTCTTC.

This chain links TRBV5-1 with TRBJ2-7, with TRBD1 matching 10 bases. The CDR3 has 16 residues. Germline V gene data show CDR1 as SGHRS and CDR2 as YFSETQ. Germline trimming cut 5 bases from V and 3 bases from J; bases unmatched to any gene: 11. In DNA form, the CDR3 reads TGCGCCAGCAGAATGGGTTGGGACAGGGGTTTCTACGAGCAGTACTTC. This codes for CASRMGWDRGFYEQYF.

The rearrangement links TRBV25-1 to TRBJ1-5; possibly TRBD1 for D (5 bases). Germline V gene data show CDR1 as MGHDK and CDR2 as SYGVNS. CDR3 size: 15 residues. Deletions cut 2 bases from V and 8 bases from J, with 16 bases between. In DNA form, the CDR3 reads TGTGCCAGCAGTGAAGGGCGGGGGGGGATGGAGCCCCAGCATTTT. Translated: CASSEGRGGMEPQHF.

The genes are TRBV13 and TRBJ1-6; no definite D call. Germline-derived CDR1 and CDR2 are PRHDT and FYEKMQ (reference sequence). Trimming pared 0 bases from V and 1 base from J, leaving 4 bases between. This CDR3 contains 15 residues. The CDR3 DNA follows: TGTGCCAGCAGCTTAGGTAGATCCTATAATTCACCCCTCCACTTT. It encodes CASSLGRSYNSPLHF.

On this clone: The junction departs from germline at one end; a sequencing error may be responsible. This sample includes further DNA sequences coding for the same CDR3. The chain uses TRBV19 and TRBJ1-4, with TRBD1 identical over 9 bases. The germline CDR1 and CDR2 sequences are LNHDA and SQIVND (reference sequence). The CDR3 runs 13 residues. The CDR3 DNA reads TGCGCCACCTCCGGGACAGGGTATGAAAAACTGTTTTTT. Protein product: CATSGTGYEKLFF.

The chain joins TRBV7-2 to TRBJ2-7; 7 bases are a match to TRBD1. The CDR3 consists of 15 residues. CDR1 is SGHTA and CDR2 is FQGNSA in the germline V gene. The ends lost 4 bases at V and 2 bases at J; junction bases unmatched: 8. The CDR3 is CASSSLWDSTYEQYF. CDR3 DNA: TGTGCCAGCAGCTCTCTCTGGGACAGCACCTACGAGCAGTACTTC.

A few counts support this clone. Written as DNA, the CDR3 is TGCGCCAGCAGCCAAGATGAGGGGAACACTGAAGCTTTCTTT. It codes for CASSQDEGNTEAFF. The chain links TRBV4-3 to TRBJ1-1, with no clear D. Germline values: CDR1 LGHNA, CDR2 YSLEER. The V end lost 0 bases, the J end lost 1 base, and 6 bases lay between the germline ends. The CDR3 spans 14 residues.

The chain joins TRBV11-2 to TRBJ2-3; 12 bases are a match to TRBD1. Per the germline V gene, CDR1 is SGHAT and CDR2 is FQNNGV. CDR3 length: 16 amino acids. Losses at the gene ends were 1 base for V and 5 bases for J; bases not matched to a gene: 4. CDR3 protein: CASSLGDRGQEDTQYF. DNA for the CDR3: TGTGCCAGCAGCTTAGGGGACAGGGGGCAAGAAGATACGCAGTATTTT.